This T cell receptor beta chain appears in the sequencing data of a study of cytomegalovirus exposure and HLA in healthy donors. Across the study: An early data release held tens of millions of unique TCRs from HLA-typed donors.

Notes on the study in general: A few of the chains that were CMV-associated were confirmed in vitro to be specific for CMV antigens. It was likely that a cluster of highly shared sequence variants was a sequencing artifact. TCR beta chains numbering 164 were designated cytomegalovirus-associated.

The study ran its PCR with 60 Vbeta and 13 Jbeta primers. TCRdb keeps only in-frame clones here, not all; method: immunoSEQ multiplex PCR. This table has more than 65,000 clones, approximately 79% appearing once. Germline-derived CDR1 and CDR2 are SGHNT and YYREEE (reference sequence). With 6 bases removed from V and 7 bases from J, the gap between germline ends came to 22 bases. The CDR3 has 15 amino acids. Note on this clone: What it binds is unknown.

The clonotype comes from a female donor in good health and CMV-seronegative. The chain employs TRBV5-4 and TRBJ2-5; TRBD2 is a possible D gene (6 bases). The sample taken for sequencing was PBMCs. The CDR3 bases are TGTGCCAGCACACCTGGTGGCGGGGCGCTCCTGACCCAGTACTTC. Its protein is CASTPGGGALLTQYF.